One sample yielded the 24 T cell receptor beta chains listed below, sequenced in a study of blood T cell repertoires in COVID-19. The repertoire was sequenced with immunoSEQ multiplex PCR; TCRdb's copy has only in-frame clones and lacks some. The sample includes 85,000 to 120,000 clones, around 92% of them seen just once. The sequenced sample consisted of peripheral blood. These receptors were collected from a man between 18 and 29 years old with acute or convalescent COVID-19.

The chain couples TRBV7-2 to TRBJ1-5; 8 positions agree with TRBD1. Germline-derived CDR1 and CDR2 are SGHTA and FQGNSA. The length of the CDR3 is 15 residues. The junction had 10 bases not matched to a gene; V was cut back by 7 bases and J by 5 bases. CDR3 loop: CASTGGTGGYQPQHF. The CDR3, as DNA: TGTGCCAGCACTGGGGGCACAGGGGGATATCAGCCCCAGCATTTT.

The CDR3, as DNA: TGTGCCAGCAGCGACACAGGGACTAGCGGGGGGGCCTCGAATTCCAATGAGCAGTTCTTC. Translation gives CASSDTGTSGGASNSNEQFF. The chain is built from TRBV11-3 and TRBJ2-1, with 16 bases aligning to TRBD2. V lost 5 bases and J lost 6; bases outside the gene matches: 16. The CDR3 is 20 residues long. The germline CDR1 and CDR2 sequences are SGHNT and YENEEA.

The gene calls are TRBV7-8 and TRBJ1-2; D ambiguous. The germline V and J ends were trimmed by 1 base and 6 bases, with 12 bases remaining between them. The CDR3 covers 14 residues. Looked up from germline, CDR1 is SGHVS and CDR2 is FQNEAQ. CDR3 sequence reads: CASSLVGVGDGYTF. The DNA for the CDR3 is TGTGCCAGCAGCTTAGTCGGGGTTGGTGATGGCTACACCTTC.

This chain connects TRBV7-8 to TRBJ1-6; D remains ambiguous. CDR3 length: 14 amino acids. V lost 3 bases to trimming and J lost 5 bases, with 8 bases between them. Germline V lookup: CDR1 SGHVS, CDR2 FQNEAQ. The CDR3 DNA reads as TGTGCCAGCAGCTTGTCACAGAATAATTCACCCCTCCACTTT. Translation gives CASSLSQNNSPLHF.

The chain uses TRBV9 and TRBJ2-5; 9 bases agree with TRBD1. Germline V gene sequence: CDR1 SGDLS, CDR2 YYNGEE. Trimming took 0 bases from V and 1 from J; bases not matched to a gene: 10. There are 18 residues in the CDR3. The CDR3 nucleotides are TGTGCCAGCAGCGTAGGCGGACCGGGACAGGGCCTCCAAGAGACCCAGTACTTC. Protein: CASSVGGPGQGLQETQYF. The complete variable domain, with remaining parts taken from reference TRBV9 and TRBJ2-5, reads DSGVTQTPKHLITATGQRVTLRCSPRSGDLSVYWYQQSLDQGLQFLIQYYNGEERAKGNILERFSAQQFPDLHSELNLSSLELGDSALYFCASSVGGPGQGLQETQYFGPGTRLLVL.

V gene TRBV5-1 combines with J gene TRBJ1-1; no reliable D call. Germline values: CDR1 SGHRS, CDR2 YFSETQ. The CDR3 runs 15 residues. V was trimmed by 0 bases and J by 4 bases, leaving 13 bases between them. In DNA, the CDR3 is TGCGCCAGCAGCTTGGGTGGGGAGGCACGCACTGAAGCTTTCTTT. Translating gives CASSLGGEARTEAFF. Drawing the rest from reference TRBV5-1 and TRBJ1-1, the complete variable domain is KAGVTQTPRYLIKTRGQQVTLSCSPISGHRSVSWYQQTPGQGLQFLFEYFSETQRNKGNFPGRFSGRQFSNSRSEMNVSTLELGDSALYLCASSLGGEARTEAFFGQGTRLTVV.

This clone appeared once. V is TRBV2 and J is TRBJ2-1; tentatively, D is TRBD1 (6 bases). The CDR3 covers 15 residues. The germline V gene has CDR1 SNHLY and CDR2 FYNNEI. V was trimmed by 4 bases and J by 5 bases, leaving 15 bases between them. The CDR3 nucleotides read TGTGCCAGCAGTGCCAGGGGCAAAAAGGACAATGAGCAGTTCTTC. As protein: CASSARGKKDNEQFF.

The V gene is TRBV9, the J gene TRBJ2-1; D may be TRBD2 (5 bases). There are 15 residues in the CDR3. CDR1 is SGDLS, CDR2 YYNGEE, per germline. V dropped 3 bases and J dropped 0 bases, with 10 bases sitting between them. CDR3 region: CASSESGFSYNEQFF. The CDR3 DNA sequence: TGTGCCAGCAGCGAAAGCGGTTTCTCCTACAATGAGCAGTTCTTC.

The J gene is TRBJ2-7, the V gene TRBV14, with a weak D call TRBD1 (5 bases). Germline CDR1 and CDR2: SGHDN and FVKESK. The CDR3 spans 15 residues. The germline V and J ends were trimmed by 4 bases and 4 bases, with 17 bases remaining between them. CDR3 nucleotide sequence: TGTGCCAGCAGCCCGACAGCTACCCTCTCTTACGAGCAGTACTTC. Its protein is CASSPTATLSYEQYF.

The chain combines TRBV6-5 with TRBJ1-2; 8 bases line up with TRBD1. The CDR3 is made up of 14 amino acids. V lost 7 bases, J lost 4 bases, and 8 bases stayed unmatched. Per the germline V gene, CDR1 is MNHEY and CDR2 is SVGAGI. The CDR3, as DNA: TGTGCCAGCACCCGGGGGACAGGAACCTATGGCTACACCTTC. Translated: CASTRGTGTYGYTF.

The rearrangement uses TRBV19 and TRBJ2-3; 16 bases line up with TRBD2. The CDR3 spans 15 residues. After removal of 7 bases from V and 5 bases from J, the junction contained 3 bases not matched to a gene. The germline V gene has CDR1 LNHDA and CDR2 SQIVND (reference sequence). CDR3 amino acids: CASTGLAGGKDTQYF. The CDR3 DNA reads TGTGCCAGTACGGGACTAGCGGGAGGGAAAGATACGCAGTATTTT.

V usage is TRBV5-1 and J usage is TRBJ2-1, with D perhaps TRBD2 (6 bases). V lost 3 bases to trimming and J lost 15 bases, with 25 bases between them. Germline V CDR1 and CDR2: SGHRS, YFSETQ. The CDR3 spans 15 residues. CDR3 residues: CASSYAGPPENGAFF. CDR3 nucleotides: TGCGCCAGCAGCTATGCGGGACCACCGGAGAACGGGGCGTTCTTC.

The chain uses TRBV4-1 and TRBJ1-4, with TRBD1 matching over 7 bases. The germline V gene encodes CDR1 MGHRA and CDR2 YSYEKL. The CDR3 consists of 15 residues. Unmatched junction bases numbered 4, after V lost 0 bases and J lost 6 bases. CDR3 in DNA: TGCGCCAGCAGCCAAGATGGTACAGGGGATGAAAAACTGTTTTTT. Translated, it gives CASSQDGTGDEKLFF.

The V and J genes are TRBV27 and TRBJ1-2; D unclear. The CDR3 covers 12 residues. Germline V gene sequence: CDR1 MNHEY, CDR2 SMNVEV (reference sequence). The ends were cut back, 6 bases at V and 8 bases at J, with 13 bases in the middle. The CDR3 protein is CASSLRGDGYTF. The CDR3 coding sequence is TGTGCCAGCAGCCTGCGGGGTGACGGCTACACCTTC.

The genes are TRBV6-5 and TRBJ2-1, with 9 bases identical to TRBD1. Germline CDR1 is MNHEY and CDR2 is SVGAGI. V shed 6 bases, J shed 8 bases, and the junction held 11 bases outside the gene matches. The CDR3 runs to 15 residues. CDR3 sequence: CASRYTGQGIHEQFF. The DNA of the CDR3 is TGTGCCAGCAGGTACACGGGACAGGGTATCCATGAGCAGTTCTTC.

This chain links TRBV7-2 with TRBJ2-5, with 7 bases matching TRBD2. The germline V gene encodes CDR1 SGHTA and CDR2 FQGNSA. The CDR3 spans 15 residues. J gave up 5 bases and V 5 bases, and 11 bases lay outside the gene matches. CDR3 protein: CASSLQVGGVETQYF. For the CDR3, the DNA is TGTGCCAGCAGCCTACAAGTGGGGGGGGTGGAGACCCAGTACTTC.

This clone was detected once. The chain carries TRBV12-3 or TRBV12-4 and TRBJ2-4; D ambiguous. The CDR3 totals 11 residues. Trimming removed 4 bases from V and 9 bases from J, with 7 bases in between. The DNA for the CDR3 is TGTGCCAGCAGTTCCTTCAGCATTCAGTACTTC. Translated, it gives CASSSFSIQYF.

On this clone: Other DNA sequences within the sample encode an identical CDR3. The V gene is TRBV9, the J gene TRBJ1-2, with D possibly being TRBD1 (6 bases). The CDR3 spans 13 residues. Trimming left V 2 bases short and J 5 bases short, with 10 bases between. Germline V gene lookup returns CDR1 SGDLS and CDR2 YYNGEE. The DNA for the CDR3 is TGTGCCAGCAGCGTGGAGACAGGATATGGCTACACCTTC. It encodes CASSVETGYGYTF.

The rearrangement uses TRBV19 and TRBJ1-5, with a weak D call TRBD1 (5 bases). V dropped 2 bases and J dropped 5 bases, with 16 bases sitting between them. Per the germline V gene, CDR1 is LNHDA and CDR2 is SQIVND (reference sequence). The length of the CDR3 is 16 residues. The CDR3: CASSILFGGTDQPQHF. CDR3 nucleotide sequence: TGTGCCAGTAGTATATTATTCGGGGGAACGGATCAGCCCCAGCATTTT. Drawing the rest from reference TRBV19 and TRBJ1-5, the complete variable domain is DGGITQSPKYLFRKEGQNVTLSCEQNLNHDAMYWYRQDPGQGLRLIYYSQIVNDFQKGDIAEGYSVSREKKESFPLTVTSAQKNPTAFYLCASSILFGGTDQPQHFGDGTRLSIL.

The CDR3 DNA reads as TGTGCCAGTAGCCTACAGGGGGCACAGGGTATCCAGCCCCAGCATTTT. As protein: CASSLQGAQGIQPQHF. The rearrangement uses TRBV19 and TRBJ1-5; 9 nucleotides align to TRBD1. Per the germline V gene, CDR1 is LNHDA and CDR2 is SQIVND (reference sequence). The CDR3 consists of 16 residues. The ends lost 6 bases at V and 7 bases at J; junction bases unmatched: 13.

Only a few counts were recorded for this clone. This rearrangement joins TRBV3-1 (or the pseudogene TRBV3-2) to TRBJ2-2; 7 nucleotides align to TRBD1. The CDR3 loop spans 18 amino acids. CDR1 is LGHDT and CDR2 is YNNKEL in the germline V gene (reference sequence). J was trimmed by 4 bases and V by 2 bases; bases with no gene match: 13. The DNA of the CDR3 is TGTGCCAGCAGCCAATACATACCGGGACAGTCTTCCACCGGGGAGCTGTTTTTT. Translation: CASSQYIPGQSSTGELFF.

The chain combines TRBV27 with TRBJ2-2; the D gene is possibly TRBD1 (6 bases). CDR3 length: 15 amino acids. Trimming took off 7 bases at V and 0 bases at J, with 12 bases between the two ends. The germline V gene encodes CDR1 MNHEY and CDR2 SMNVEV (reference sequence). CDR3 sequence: CASTVGAPNTGELFF. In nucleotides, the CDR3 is TGTGCCAGCACAGTGGGGGCTCCGAACACCGGGGAGCTGTTTTTT.

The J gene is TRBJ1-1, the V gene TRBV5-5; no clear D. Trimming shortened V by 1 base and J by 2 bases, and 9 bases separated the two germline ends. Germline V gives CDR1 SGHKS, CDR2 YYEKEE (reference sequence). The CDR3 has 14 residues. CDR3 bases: TGTGCCAGCAGCTTGTCCAGGCTAAACACTGAAGCTTTCTTT. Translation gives CASSLSRLNTEAFF.

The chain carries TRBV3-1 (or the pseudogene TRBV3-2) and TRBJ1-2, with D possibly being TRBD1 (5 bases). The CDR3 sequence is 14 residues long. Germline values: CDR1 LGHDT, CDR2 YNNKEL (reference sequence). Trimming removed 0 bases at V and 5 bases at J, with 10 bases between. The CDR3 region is CASSQEAGRYGYTF. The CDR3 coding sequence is TGTGCCAGCAGCCAAGAGGCAGGGAGGTATGGCTACACCTTC.